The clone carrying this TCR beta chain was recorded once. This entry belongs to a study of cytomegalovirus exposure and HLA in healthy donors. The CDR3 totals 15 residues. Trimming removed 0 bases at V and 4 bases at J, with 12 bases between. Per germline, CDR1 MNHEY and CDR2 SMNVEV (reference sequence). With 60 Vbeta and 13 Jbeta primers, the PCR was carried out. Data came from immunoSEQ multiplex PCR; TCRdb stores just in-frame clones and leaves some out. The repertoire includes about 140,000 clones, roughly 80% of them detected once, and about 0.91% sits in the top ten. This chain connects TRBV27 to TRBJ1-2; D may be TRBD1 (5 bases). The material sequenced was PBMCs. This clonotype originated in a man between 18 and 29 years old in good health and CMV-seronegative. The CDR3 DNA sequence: TGTGCCAGCAGTTTATCGCGGGGCCTGGGCTATGGCTACACCTTC. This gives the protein CASSLSRGLGYGYTF.